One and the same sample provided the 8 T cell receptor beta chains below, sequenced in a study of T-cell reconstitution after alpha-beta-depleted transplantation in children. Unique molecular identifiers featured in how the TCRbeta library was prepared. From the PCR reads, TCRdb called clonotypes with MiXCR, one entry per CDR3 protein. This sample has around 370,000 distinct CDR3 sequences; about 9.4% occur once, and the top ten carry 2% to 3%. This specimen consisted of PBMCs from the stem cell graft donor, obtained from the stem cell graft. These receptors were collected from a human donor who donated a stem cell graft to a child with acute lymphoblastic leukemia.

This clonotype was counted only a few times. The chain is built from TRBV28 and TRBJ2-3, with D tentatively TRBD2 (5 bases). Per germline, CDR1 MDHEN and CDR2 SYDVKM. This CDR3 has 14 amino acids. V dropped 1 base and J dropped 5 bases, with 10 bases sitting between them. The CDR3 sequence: CASSLLIRGDTQYF. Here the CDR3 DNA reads TGTGCCAGCAGTTTATTGATTCGGGGAGATACGCAGTATTTT.

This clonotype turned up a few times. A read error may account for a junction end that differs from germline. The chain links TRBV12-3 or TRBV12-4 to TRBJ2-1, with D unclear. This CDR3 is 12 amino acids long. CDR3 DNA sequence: TGTGCCAGCAGCCAGGTCGAAGGCCGATTTATCTTC. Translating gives CASSQVEGRFIF.

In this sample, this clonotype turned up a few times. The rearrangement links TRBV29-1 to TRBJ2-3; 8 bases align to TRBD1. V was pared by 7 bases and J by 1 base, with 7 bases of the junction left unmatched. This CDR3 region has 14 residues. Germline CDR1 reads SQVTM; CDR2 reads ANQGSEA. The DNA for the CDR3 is TGCAGCGGTGGTGGGGACAGGCGCACAGATACGCAGTATTTT. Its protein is CSGGGDRRTDTQYF.

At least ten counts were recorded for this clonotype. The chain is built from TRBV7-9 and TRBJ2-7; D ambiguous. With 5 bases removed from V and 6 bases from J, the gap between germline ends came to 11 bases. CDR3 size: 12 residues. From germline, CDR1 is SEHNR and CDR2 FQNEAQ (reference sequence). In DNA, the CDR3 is TGTGCCAGCAGCCGGGCCAATCTCGAGCAGTACTTC. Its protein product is CASSRANLEQYF.

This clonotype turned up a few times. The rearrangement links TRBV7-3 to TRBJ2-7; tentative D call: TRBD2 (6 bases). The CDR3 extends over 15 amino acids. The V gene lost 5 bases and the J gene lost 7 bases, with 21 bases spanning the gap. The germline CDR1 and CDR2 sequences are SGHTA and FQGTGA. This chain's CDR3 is CASSLVGGPGGEQYF. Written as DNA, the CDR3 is TGTGCCAGCAGCCTCGTGGGGGGTCCAGGAGGGGAGCAGTACTTC.

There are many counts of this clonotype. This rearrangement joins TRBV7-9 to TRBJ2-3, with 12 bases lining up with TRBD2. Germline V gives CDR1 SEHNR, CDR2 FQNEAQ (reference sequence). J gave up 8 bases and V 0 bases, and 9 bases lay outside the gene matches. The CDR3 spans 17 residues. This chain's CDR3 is CASSLAQGLAGFGTQYF. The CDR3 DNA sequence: TGTGCCAGCAGCTTAGCGCAAGGACTAGCGGGATTCGGTACGCAGTATTTT.

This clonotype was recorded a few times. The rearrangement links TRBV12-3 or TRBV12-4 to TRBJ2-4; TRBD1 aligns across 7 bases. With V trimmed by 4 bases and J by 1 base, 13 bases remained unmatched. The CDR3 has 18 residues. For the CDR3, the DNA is TGTGCCAGCAGTTCTCTCTCGGCAGGGGGTTTCGCCAAAAACATTCAGTACTTC. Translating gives CASSSLSAGGFAKNIQYF.

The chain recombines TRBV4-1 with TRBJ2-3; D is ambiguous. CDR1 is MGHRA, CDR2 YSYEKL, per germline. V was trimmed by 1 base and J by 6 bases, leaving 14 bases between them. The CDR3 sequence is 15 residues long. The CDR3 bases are TGCGCCAGCAGCCAAGGCGGCCTAAGTCCGGATACGCAGTATTTT. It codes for CASSQGGLSPDTQYF.